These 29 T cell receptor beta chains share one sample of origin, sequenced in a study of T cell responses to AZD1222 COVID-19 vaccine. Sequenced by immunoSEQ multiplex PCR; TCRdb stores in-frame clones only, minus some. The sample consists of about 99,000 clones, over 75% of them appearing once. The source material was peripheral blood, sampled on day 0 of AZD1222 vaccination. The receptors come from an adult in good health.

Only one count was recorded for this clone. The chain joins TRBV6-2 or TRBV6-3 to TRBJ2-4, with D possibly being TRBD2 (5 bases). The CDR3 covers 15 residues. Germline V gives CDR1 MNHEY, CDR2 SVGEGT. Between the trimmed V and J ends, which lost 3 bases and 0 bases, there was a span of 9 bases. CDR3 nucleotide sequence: TGTGCCAGCAGTTATGACGGACTAGCCAAAAACATTCAGTACTTC. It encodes CASSYDGLAKNIQYF.

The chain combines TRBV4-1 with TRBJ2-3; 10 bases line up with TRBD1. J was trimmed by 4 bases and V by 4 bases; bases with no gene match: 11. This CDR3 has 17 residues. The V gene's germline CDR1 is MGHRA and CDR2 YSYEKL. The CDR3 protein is CASSRTGTGVGSDTQYF. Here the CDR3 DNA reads TGCGCCAGCAGCCGAACGGGGACAGGGGTTGGTTCAGATACGCAGTATTTT.

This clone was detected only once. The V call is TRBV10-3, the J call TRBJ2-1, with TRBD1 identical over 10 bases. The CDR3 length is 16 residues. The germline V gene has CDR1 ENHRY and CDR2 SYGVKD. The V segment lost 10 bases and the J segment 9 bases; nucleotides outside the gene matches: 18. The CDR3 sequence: CASLDRGQSQRGEQFF. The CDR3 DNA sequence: TGTGCCAGCCTCGACAGGGGGCAAAGTCAGAGAGGTGAGCAGTTCTTC.

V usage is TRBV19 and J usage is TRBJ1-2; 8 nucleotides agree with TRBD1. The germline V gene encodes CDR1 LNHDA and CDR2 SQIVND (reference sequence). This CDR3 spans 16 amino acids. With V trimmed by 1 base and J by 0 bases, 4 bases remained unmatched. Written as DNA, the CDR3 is TGTGCCAGTAGTATAGTAGGGACAGGCGCTAACTATGGCTACACCTTC. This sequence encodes CASSIVGTGANYGYTF.

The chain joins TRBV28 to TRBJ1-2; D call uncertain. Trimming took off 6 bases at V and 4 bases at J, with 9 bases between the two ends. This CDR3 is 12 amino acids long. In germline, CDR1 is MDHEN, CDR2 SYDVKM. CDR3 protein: CASSTNSYGYTF. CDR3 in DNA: TGTGCCAGCAGCACTAACAGCTATGGCTACACCTTC.

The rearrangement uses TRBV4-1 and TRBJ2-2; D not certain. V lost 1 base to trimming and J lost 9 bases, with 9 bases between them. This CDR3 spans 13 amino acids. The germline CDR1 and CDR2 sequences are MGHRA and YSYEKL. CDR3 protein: CASSQGPGRELFF. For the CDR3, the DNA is TGCGCCAGCAGCCAAGGGCCCGGAAGGGAGCTGTTTTTT.

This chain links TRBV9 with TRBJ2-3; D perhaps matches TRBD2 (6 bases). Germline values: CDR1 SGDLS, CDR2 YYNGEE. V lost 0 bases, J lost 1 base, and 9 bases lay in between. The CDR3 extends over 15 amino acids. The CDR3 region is CASSVAGLGTDTQYF. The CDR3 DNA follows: TGTGCCAGCAGCGTAGCGGGACTTGGCACAGATACGCAGTATTTT.

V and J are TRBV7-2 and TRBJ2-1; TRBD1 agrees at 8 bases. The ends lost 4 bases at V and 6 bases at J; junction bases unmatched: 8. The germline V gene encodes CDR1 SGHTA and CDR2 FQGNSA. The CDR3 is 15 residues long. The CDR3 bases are TGTGCCAGCAGCTCGACAGGGGTTACCGCCAATGAGCAGTTCTTC. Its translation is CASSSTGVTANEQFF.

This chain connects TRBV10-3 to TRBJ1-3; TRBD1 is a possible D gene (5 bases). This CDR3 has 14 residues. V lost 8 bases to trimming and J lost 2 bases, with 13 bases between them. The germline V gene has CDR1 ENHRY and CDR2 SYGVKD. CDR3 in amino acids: CAIRPTGPGNTIYF. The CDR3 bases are TGTGCCATCCGACCGACGGGGCCTGGAAACACCATATATTTT.

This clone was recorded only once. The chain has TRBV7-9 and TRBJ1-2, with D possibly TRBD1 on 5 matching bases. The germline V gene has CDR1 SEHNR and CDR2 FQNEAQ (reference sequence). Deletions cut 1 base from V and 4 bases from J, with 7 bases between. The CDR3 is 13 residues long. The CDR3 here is CASSLGGIYGYTF. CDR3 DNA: TGTGCCAGCAGCTTAGGGGGGATCTATGGCTACACCTTC.

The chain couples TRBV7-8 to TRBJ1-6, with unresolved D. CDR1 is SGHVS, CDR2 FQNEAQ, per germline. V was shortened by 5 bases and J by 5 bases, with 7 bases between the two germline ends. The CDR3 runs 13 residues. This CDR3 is CASSPGDNSPLHF. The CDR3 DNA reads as TGTGCCAGCAGCCCGGGTGATAATTCACCCCTCCACTTT.

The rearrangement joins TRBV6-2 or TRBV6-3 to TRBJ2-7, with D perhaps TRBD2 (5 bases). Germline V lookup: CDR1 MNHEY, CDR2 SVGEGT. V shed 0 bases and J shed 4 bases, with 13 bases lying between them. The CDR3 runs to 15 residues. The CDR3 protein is CASSYSIGISYEQYF. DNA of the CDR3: TGTGCCAGCAGTTACTCGATCGGGATATCATACGAGCAGTACTTC.

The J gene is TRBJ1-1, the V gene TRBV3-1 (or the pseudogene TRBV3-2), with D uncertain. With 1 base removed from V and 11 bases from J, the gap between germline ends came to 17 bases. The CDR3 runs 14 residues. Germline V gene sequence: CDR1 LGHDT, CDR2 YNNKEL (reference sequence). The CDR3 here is CASSQGEGRVRAFF. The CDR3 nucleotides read TGTGCCAGCAGCCAAGGGGAAGGCCGGGTCCGCGCTTTCTTT.

CDR3 sequence: CASSAGQGVSPQHF. The DNA of the CDR3 is TGTGCCAGCAGCGCGGGACAGGGGGTATCGCCCCAGCATTTT. This chain joins TRBV7-9 and TRBJ1-5, with TRBD1 identical over 11 bases. CDR3 length: 14 amino acids. CDR1 and CDR2 (germline): SEHNR, FQNEAQ (reference sequence). The junction had 6 bases not matched to a gene; V was cut back by 5 bases and J by 9 bases.

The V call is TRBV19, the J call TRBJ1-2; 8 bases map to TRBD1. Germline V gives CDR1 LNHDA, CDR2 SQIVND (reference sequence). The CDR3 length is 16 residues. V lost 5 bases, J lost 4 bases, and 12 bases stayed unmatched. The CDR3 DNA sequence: TGTGCCAGTAGTGTACCCTGGACAGGGCACGGCTATGGCTACACCTTC. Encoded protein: CASSVPWTGHGYGYTF.

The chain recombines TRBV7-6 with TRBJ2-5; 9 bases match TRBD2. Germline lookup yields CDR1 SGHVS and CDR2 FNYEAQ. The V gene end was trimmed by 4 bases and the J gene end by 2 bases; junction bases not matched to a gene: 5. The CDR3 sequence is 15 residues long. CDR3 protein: CASSSSGTIQETQYF. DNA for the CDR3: TGTGCCAGCAGCTCTAGCGGGACAATACAAGAGACCCAGTACTTC. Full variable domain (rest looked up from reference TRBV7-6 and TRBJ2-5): GAGVSQSPRYKVTKRGQDVALRCDPISGHVSLYWYRQALGQGPEFLTYFNYEAQQDKSGLPNDRFSAERPEGSISTLTIQRTEQRDSAMYRCASSSSGTIQETQYFGPGTRLLVL.

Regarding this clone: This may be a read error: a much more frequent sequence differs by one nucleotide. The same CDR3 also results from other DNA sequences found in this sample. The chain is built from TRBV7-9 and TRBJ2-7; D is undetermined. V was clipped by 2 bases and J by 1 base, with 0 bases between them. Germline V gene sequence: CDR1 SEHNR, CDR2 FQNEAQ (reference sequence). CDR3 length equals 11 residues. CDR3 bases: TGTGCCAGCAGCTTATCCTACGAGCAGTACTTC. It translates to CASSLSYEQYF.

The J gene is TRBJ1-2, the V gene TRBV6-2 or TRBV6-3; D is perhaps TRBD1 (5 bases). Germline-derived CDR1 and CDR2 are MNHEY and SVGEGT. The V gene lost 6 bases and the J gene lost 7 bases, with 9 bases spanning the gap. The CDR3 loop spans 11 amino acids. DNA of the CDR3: TGTGCCAGCAGCCAGCAGGGTGGCTACACCTTC. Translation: CASSQQGGYTF.

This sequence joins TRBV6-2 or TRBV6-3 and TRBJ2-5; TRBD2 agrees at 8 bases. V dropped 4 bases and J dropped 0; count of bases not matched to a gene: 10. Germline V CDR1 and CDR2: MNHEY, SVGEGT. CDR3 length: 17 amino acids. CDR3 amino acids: CASSSGTRAPNQETQYF. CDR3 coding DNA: TGTGCCAGCAGTTCCGGGACTAGGGCCCCGAACCAAGAGACCCAGTACTTC.

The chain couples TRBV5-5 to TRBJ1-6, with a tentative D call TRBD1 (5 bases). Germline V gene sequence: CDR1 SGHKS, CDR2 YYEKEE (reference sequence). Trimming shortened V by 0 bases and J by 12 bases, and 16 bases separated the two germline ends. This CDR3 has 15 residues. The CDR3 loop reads CASSLGGQGREPLHF. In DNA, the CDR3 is TGTGCCAGCAGCTTGGGAGGGCAGGGCCGTGAACCCCTCCACTTT.

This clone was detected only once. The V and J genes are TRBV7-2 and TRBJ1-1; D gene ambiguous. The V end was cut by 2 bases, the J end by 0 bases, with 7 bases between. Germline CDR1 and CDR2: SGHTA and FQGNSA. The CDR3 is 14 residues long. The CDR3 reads CASSLTALNTEAFF. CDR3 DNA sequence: TGTGCCAGCAGCTTAACAGCTTTGAACACTGAAGCTTTCTTT.

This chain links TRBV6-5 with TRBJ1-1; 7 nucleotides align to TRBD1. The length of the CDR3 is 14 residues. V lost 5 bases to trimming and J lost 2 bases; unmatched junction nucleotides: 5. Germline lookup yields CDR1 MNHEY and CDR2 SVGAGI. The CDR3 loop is CASSPQGGNTEAFF. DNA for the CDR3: TGTGCCAGCAGTCCCCAGGGGGGTAACACTGAAGCTTTCTTT.

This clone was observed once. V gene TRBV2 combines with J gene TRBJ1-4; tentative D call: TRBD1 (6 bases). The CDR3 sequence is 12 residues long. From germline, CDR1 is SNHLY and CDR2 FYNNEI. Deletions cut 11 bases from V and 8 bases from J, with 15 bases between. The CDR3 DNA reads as TGTGCCGGAAACAGGGATAGGGAAAAACTGTTTTTT. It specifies CAGNRDREKLFF.

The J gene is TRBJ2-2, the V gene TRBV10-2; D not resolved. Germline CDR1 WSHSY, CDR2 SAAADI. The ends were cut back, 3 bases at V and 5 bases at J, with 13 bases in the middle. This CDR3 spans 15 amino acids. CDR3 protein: CASSDLPWVTGELFF. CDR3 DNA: TGCGCCAGCAGTGATCTGCCCTGGGTGACCGGGGAGCTGTTTTTT.

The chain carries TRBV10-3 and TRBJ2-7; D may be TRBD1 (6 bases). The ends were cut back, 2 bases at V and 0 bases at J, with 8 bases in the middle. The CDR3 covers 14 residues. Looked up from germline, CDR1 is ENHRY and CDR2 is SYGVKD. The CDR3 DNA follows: TGTGCCATCAGTGAGGGACAGCCCTCCTACGAGCAGTACTTC. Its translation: CAISEGQPSYEQYF.

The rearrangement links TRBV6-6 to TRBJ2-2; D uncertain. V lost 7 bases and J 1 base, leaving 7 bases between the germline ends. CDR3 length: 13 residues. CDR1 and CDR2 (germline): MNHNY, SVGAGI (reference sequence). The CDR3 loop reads CASNAQNTGELFF. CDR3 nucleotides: TGTGCCAGCAATGCACAGAACACCGGGGAGCTGTTTTTT.

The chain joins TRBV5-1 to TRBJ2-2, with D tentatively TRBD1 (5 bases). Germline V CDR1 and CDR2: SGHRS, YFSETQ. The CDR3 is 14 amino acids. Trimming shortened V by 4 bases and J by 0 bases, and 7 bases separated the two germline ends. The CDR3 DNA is TGCGCCAGCAGCGGGGCGGCGAACACCGGGGAGCTGTTTTTT. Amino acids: CASSGAANTGELFF. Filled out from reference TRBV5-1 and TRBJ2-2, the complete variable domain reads KAGVTQTPRYLIKTRGQQVTLSCSPISGHRSVSWYQQTPGQGLQFLFEYFSETQRNKGNFPGRFSGRQFSNSRSEMNVSTLELGDSALYLCASSGAANTGELFFGEGSRLTVL.

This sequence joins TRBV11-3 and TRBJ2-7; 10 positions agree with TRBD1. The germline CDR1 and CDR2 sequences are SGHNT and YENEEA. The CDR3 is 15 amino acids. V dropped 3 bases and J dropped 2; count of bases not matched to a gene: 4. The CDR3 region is CASSLGQGRTYEQYF. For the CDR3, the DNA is TGTGCCAGCAGCTTGGGACAGGGGAGAACCTACGAGCAGTACTTC.

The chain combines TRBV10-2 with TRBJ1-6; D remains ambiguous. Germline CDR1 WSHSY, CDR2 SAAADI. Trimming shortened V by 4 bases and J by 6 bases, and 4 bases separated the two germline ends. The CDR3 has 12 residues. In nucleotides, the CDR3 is TGCGCCAGCAGTGCTCTTAATTCACCCCTCCACTTT. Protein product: CASSALNSPLHF.